This T cell receptor beta chain was captured in a study of T cell responses to AZD1222 COVID-19 vaccine (dated by TCRdb to about 2021). Some background on the complete study: A total of more than 230 trial participants underwent TCR sequencing, of whom more than 200 had received two doses of AZD1222 and approximately 26 had received two doses of the MenACWY control vaccine. Trial participants were enrolled by age into 18-55, 56-69 and 70-plus year subgroups, with around 140, 26 and 57 TCR-sequenced participants respectively. What the authors observed across the whole study: Participants were mostly white British, with more females than males. The authors suggested clonal diversity may have been underestimated. CD4 TCRs associated with the vaccine covered the entire spike protein, and the dominant responses were in regions 160-218 and 743-854. Because no day 14 peak-response samples were available, the repertoires could be characterized only after the peak T cell response. After two AZD1222 doses, spike-specific TCR breadth and depth were significantly higher than at day 0 and than in MenACWY recipients. The 56-69-year group was small, and its depth increase did not reach significance, likely because of low power. Conclusions about previously exposed vaccinees were limited because only six AZD1222 recipients were SARS-CoV-2 seropositive at baseline. Nearly half of unique spike-specific TCRs reportedly recognized epitopes outside regions mutated in the B.1.351 and B.1.1.7 variants.

The CDR3 regions of human TCRbeta chains were analyzed by immunosequencing. As for the original processing: TCRs in the repertoires were matched against a reference library of SARS-CoV-2-specific TCRs that had been generated with the MIRA antigen-specificity platform. Breadth meant the fraction of unique TCRs that were SARS-CoV-2-associated, whereas depth meant the fraction of total T cells that were SARS-CoV-2-associated. Using the MIRA data, each spike-specific TCR was assigned both to the spike region to which the TCR was reactive and to a CD4 or CD8 class. Log10-transformed breadth and depth values were compared by one-way ANOVA with Sidak's multiple comparisons tests. Not all clones reach the TCRdb copy of this immuneACCESS table, which keeps in-frame sequences only. Checked studies attribute under half of the gap to unresolved V genes and leave the rest unexplained. The D gene and trimming were derived from the DNA, and the V and J assignments and clone size from that table. This sample is represented by about 120,000 clones; more than 85% of them were singletons. The ten largest clones add up to roughly 3.1% of the sample.

The sample holds a few counts of this clone. The antigen it recognizes is unknown. Per-base qualities were not stored, and no clone one base away is much larger. This sample's time point label indicates: about 28 days (+/-7) after the second vaccine dose. AZD1222 recipients given second doses at about 4 weeks or at about 12 weeks were pooled, since spike-specific TCR depth and breadth were not found to differ between the two schedules. The vaccinee samples were drawn from two UK trials, COV001 and COV002, one of which was a single-blind randomized controlled phase 2/3 trial testing AZD1222 (ChAdOx1 nCoV-19) in healthy adults. For TCRbeta chain sequencing, PBMC samples from trial participants were taken at day 0 and at day 28 after the second dose. The CDR3 starts with the cysteine, ends with the phenylalanine, and has 14 residues. The entry retains the CDR3 DNA only, 42 bases that are in frame from base 1. The germline ends are 6 bases apart after V is trimmed by 0 bases and J by 1 base. CDR1 and CDR2, per the germline V gene (reference sequence), are LNHNV and YYDKDF.

Recombination connected TRBV15 to TRBJ1-1; TRBD1 is perhaps the D gene, given 6 matching bases. The clonotype was recovered from an adult who received the AZD1222 COVID-19 vaccine. Here the sequenced sample was peripheral blood, taken 28 days after the second AZD1222 dose. CDR3 protein: CATSRETGNTEAFF. The nucleotide sequence reads TGTGCCACCAGCAGAGAGACAGGGAACACTGAAGCTTTCTTT.